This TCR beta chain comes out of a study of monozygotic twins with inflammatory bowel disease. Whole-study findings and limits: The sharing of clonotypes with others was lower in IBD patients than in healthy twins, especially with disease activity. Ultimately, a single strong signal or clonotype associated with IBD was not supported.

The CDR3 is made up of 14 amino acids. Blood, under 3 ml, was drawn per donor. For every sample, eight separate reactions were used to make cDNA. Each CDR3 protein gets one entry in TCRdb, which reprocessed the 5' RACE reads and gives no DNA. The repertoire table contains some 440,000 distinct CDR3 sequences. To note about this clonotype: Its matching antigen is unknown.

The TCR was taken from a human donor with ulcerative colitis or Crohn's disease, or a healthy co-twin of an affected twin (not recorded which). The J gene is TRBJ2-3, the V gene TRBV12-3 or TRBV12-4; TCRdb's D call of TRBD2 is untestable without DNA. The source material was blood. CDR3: CASSSGLRGDTQYF.